One sample yielded the 5 T cell receptor beta chains listed below, sequenced in a study of OX40 agonist ivuxolimab in advanced cancers. Library construction relied on the immunoSEQ multiplex PCR assay. Held by TCRdb, this immuneACCESS table contains in-frame sequences only and omits some clones. Under half of the omission traces to an unresolved V gene where checked; the cause of the rest is unknown. The sample data list approximately 71,000 clones, and roughly 80% of these were observed just once. 11% of the sample belongs to the ten largest clones. Sequenced material: CD4+ or CD8+ T cells sorted from blood, taken in a trial of the OX40 agonist ivuxolimab. These receptors came from an adult with an advanced solid tumor such as melanoma, head and neck, liver or kidney cancer.

The chain is built from TRBV2 and TRBJ2-2, with D unresolved. Germline V CDR1 and CDR2: SNHLY, FYNNEI. V was trimmed by 7 bases and J by 4 bases, leaving 13 bases between them. The CDR3 runs 14 residues. Here the CDR3 DNA reads TGTGCCAGCACCCAATGGGTGGCCACCGGGGAGCTGTTTTTT. This gives the protein CASTQWVATGELFF.

The chain couples TRBV29-1 to TRBJ2-7; TRBD2 matches 13 bases. Losses at the gene ends were 4 bases for V and 3 bases for J; bases not matched to a gene: 12. The germline gives CDR1 SQVTM, CDR2 ANQGSEA. CDR3 length: 17 amino acids. CDR3 nucleotides: TGCAGCGTTGTAGGACCACAGGGGACTAGCGGGATCTACGAGCAGTACTTC. It is translated as CSVVGPQGTSGIYEQYF.

The chain couples TRBV28 to TRBJ1-2, with TRBD1 identical over 7 bases. V shed 3 bases, J shed 1 base, and the junction held 2 bases outside the gene matches. The CDR3 is 14 residues long. The germline V gene has CDR1 MDHEN and CDR2 SYDVKM. CDR3 residues: CASSFGTDNYGYTF. CDR3 in DNA: TGTGCCAGCAGTTTCGGGACAGATAACTATGGCTACACCTTC.

The J gene is TRBJ2-3, the V gene TRBV6-6; D gene unclear. The CDR3 loop spans 12 amino acids. The germline V and J ends were trimmed by 4 bases and 7 bases, with 9 bases remaining between them. Per the germline V gene, CDR1 is MNHNY and CDR2 is SVGAGI (reference sequence). The CDR3 nucleotides are TGTGCCAGCAGTTCGCCAAGGAATACGCAGTATTTT. Amino acid sequence: CASSSPRNTQYF.

The chain has TRBV7-9 and TRBJ2-4, with D perhaps TRBD1 (5 bases). CDR1 is SEHNR, CDR2 FQNEAQ, per germline (reference sequence). Trimming took off 5 bases at V and 3 bases at J, with 11 bases between the two ends. The CDR3 has 14 amino acids. Here the CDR3 DNA reads TGTGCCAGCAGCCCAAGACAGAACAAAAACATTCAGTACTTC. It codes for CASSPRQNKNIQYF.